The clone carrying this TCR beta chain came up a few times. TCRdb itself ran the RT-PCR reads through MiXCR, one entry per CDR3 protein. The table records around 500,000 distinct CDR3 sequences, 10% to 11% of them present only once. The entry originates in a study of response to subunit inactivated influenza vaccine. The CDR3 consists of 15 residues. Trimming removed 7 bases from V and 3 bases from J, with 16 bases in between. Germline V gene data show CDR1 as SGHTA and CDR2 as FQGNSA. This receptor was identified in a man in his fifties or sixties who received an inactivated influenza vaccine. The chain uses TRBV7-2 and TRBJ2-1; D remains unclear. The input for sequencing was PBMCs from blood, taken about 40 days after vaccination. The CDR3 DNA reads as TGTGCCAGCACTTCTGGATCGGCTTACTACAATGAGCAGTTCTTC. It encodes CASTSGSAYYNEQFF.